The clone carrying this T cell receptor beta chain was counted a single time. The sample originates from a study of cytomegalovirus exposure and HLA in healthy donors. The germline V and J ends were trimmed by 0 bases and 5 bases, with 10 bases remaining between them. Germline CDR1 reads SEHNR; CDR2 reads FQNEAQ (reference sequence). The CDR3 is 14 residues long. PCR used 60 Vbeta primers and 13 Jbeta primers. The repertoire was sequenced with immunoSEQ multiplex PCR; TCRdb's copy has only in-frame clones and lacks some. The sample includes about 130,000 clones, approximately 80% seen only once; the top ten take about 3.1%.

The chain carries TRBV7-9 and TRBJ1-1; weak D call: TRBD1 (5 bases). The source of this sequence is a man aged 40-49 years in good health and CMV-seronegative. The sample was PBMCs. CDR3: CASSLAGGGTEAFF. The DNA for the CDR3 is TGTGCCAGCAGCTTAGCGGGGGGTGGGACTGAAGCTTTCTTT.